This paragraph reports one T cell receptor beta chain. The antigen remains undetermined. The data were taken from a study of cytomegalovirus exposure and HLA in healthy donors. Study findings and constraints: Associated with cytomegalovirus, according to the listing, were 150 to 200 TCR beta chains.

CDR3 size: 15 residues. The V gene end was trimmed by 4 bases and the J gene end by 5 bases; junction bases not matched to a gene: 7. Primers for the PCR totalled 60 Vbeta and 13 Jbeta. Here immunoSEQ multiplex PCR was the method, and the copy in TCRdb shows in-frame clones only, minus some. The sample includes 90,000 to 100,000 clones, about 83% of them seen just once. Material for sequencing was PBMCs. V is TRBV5-3 and J is TRBJ1-1, with 11 bases fitting TRBD1. TRBV5-3 is filed as an ORF, its function uncertain. The TCR comes from a man in his sixties in good health and CMV-seropositive. CDR3 nucleotides: TGTGCCAGAAGCCCGGACAGGGGGCGTGGGACTGAAGCTTTCTTT. Protein sequence: CARSPDRGRGTEAFF.